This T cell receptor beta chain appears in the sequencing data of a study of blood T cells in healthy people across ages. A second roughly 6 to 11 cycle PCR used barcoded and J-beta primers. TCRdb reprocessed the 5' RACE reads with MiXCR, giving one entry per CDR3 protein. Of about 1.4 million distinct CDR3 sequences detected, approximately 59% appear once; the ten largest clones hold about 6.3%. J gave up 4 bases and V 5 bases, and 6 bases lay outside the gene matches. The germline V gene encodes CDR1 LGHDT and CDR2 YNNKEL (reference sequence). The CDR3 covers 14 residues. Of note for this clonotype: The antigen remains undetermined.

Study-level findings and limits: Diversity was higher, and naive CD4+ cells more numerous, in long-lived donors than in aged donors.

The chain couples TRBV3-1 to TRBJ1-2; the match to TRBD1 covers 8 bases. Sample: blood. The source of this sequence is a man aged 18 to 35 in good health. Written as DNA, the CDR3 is TGTGCCAGCAGCGAAAGGACAGGGATCTATGGCTACACCTTC. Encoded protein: CASSERTGIYGYTF.